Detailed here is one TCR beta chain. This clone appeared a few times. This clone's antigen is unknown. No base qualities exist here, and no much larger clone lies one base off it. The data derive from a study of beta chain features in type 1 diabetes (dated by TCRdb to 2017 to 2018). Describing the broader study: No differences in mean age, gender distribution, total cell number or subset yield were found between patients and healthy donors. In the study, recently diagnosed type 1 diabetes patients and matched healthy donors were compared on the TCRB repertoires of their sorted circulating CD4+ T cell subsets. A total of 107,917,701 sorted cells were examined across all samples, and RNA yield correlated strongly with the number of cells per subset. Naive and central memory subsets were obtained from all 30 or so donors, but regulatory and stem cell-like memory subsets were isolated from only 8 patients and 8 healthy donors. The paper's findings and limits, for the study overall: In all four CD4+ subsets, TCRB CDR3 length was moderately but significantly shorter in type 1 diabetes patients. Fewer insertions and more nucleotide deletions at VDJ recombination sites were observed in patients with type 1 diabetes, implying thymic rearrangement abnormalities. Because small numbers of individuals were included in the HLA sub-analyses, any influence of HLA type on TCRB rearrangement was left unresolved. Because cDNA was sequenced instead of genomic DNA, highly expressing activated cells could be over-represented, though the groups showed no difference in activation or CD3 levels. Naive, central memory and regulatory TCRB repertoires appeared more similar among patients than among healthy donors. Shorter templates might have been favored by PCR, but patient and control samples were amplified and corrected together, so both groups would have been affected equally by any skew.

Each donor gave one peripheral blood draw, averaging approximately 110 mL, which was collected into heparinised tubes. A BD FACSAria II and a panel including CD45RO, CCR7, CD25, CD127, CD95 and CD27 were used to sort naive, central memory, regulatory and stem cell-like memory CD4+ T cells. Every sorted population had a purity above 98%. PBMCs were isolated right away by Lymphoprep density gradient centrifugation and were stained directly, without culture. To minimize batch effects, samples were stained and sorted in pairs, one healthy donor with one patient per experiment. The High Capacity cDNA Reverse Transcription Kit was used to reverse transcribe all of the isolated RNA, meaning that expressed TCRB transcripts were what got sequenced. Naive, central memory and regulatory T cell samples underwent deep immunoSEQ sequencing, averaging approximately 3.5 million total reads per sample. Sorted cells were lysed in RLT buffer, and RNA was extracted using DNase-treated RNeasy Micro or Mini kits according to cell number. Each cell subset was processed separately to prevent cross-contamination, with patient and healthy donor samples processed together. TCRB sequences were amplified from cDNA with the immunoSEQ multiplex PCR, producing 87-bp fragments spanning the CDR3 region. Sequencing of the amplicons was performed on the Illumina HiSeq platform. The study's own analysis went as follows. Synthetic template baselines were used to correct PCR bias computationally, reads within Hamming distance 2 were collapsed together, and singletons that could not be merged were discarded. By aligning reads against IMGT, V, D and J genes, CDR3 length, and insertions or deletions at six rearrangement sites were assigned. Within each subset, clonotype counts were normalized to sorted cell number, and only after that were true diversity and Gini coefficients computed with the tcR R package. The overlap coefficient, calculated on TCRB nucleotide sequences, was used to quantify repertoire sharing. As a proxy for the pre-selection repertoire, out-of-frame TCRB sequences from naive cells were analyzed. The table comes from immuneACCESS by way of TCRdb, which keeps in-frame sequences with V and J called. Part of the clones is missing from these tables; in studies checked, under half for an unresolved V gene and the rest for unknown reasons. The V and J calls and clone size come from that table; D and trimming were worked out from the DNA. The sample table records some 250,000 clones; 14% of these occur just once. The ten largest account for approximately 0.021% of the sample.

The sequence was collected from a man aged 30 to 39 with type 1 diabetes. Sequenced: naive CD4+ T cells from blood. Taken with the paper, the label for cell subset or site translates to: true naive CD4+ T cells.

Read as DNA, the sequence is TGTGCCAGCAGCCCCCAGACTAGCAATGAGCAGTTCTTC. Protein translation: CASSPQTSNEQFF. The V and J segments used are TRBV5-4 and TRBJ2-1; the best D guess is TRBD2, with 6 bases matching. From the germline V gene (reference sequence), CDR1 is SGHNT and CDR2 is YYREEE. V is reduced by 4 bases and J by 6 bases, leaving a spacing of 11 bases between them. Spanning cysteine to phenylalanine, the CDR3 consists of 13 amino acids. The DNA shown is the 39-base CDR3, in frame from base 1.